This is a list of T cell receptor beta chains from one sample in a study of T cells in Graves' hyperthyroidism and ophthalmopathy. Each CDR3 protein gets one entry after TCRdb re-called the multiplex PCR reads with MiXCR. Of more than 500,000 distinct CDR3 sequences listed, more than 15% are singletons. The material sequenced was blood. The receptors were gathered from a woman aged 30 to 39 with Graves' ophthalmopathy. Each CDR3 is given with its conserved first and last residue. The order of the fields is clone size, V gene, D gene, CDR3 length, J gene, CDR3 DNA, CDR3 protein. A D gene is named only where the DNA matches it firmly. Only some rows state a clone size, as once, few, many or a class for expanded clones.

clone size: few; V gene: TRBV20-1; D gene: TRBD2; CDR3 length: 15; J gene: TRBJ2-1; CDR3 DNA: TGCAGTGCTAGAGACATAGCGGGGGTCATCAATGAGCAGTTCTTC; CDR3 protein: CSARDIAGVINEQFF
clone size: .; V gene: TRBV7-9; D gene: TRBD2; CDR3 length: 17; J gene: TRBJ2-2; CDR3 DNA: TGTGCCAGCAGCGTACGACTAGCGGGAGTCGGCACCGGGGAGCTGTTTTTT; CDR3 protein: CASSVRLAGVGTGELFF
clone size: .; V gene: TRBV28; D gene: TRBD2; CDR3 length: 13; J gene: TRBJ2-5; CDR3 DNA: TGTGCCAGCTGGACGGGAGGGCTTGAGACCCAGTACTTC; CDR3 protein: CASWTGGLETQYF
clone size: .; V gene: TRBV5-1; D gene: .; CDR3 length: 17; J gene: TRBJ2-4; CDR3 DNA: TGCGCCAGCAGCTTGCTCTGGCAGATAGAACAGGAAAACATTCAGTACTTC; CDR3 protein: CASSLLWQIEQENIQYF
clone size: many; V gene: TRBV9; D gene: .; CDR3 length: 15; J gene: TRBJ1-5; CDR3 DNA: TGTGCCAGCAGCGTGGGGGGGAACAGCAATCAGCCCCAGCATTTT; CDR3 protein: CASSVGGNSNQPQHF
clone size: .; V gene: TRBV6-5; D gene: TRBD2; CDR3 length: 16; J gene: TRBJ2-2; CDR3 DNA: TGTGCCAGCAGTTACGGGCTAGCGGGAGGGCCCGGGGAGCTGTTTTTT; CDR3 protein: CASSYGLAGGPGELFF
clone size: .; V gene: TRBV13; D gene: TRBD2; CDR3 length: 19; J gene: TRBJ2-2; CDR3 DNA: TGTGCCAGCAGCCCCGGACTAGCGGGAGGCCCCCGGAGAACCGGGGAGCTGTTTTTT; CDR3 protein: CASSPGLAGGPRRTGELFF
clone size: many; V gene: TRBV28; D gene: TRBD2; CDR3 length: 15; J gene: TRBJ2-7; CDR3 DNA: TGTGCCAGCAGCACGGGTTCTAGCGGCTCCTACGAGCAGTACTTC; CDR3 protein: CASSTGSSGSYEQYF
clone size: few; V gene: TRBV20-1; D gene: TRBD2; CDR3 length: 18; J gene: TRBJ2-3; CDR3 DNA: TGCAGTGCGTCCTCTGGACTAGCGGGAGATGGGGGCACAGATACGCAGTATTTT; CDR3 protein: CSASSGLAGDGGTDTQYF
clone size: many; V gene: TRBV7-2; D gene: TRBD2; CDR3 length: 16; J gene: TRBJ2-5; CDR3 DNA: TGTGCCAGCAGCTTCTTAGGGCTAGCGGACCAAGAGACCCAGTACTTC; CDR3 protein: CASSFLGLADQETQYF
clone size: many; V gene: TRBV7-2; D gene: TRBD2; CDR3 length: 15; J gene: TRBJ2-7; CDR3 DNA: TGTGCCAGCAGCTCCACTAGCGGGTCCGCCTACGAGCAGTACTTC; CDR3 protein: CASSSTSGSAYEQYF
clone size: .; V gene: TRBV6-2/TRBV6-3; D gene: .; CDR3 length: 12; J gene: TRBJ2-7; CDR3 DNA: TGTGCCAGCAGTACTGGCTGGAGCGAGCAGTACTTC; CDR3 protein: CASSTGWSEQYF
clone size: many; V gene: TRBV5-6; D gene: .; CDR3 length: 12; J gene: TRBJ2-1; CDR3 DNA: TGTGCCAGCAGCTTCTTATACAATGAGCAGTTCTTC; CDR3 protein: CASSFLYNEQFF
clone size: .; V gene: TRBV6-1; D gene: .; CDR3 length: 13; J gene: TRBJ2-3; CDR3 DNA: TGTGCCAGCATGTCAGACCCCACAGATACGCAGTATTTT; CDR3 protein: CASMSDPTDTQYF
clone size: few; V gene: TRBV5-1; D gene: .; CDR3 length: 11; J gene: TRBJ1-1; CDR3 DNA: TGCGCCAGCAGATTACGGACTGAAGCTTTCTTT; CDR3 protein: CASRLRTEAFF
clone size: many; V gene: TRBV20-1; D gene: TRBD2; CDR3 length: 14; J gene: TRBJ2-1; CDR3 DNA: TGCAGTGCTAGTTTTGTAGCGGGAGGGCATGAGCAGTTCTTC; CDR3 protein: CSASFVAGGHEQFF
clone size: few; V gene: TRBV6-1; D gene: TRBD1; CDR3 length: 15; J gene: TRBJ2-7; CDR3 DNA: TGTGCCAGCAGTGAAGCGCTGGGGACAGCCGACGAGCAGTACTTC; CDR3 protein: CASSEALGTADEQYF
clone size: many; V gene: TRBV5-6; D gene: .; CDR3 length: 14; J gene: TRBJ2-5; CDR3 DNA: TGTGCCAGCAGCTTGGTCAGGCATTGGGAGACCCAGTACTTC; CDR3 protein: CASSLVRHWETQYF
clone size: many; V gene: TRBV30; D gene: TRBD1; CDR3 length: 14; J gene: TRBJ2-5; CDR3 DNA: TGTGCCTGGAGCGCCCTGACAGGGGACGAGACCCAGTACTTC; CDR3 protein: CAWSALTGDETQYF
clone size: many; V gene: TRBV20-1; D gene: .; CDR3 length: 14; J gene: TRBJ2-1; CDR3 DNA: TGCAGTGCTAGAGACTGGATTACTTACAATGAGCAGTTCTTC; CDR3 protein: CSARDWITYNEQFF
clone size: many; V gene: TRBV7-3; D gene: TRBD2; CDR3 length: 15; J gene: TRBJ2-7; CDR3 DNA: TGTGCCAGCAGCCCCGGGACTAGCGGGAGTAACGAGCAGTACTTC; CDR3 protein: CASSPGTSGSNEQYF
clone size: few; V gene: TRBV19; D gene: .; CDR3 length: 14; J gene: TRBJ1-2; CDR3 DNA: TGTGCCAGTAGTATCGGGCAGGCCAACTATGGCTACACCTTC; CDR3 protein: CASSIGQANYGYTF
clone size: .; V gene: TRBV10-3; D gene: TRBD1; CDR3 length: 15; J gene: TRBJ2-2; CDR3 DNA: TGTGCCATCAGGGCCGGGACAGGGGCCACCGGGGAGCTGTTTTTT; CDR3 protein: CAIRAGTGATGELFF
clone size: .; V gene: TRBV20-1; D gene: .; CDR3 length: 13; J gene: TRBJ2-3; CDR3 DNA: TGCAGTGCTAGAGTTAATAGGACCCCAACGCAGTATTTT; CDR3 protein: CSARVNRTPTQYF
clone size: few; V gene: TRBV5-1; D gene: TRBD2; CDR3 length: 16; J gene: TRBJ2-2; CDR3 DNA: TGCGCCAGCGGTCCGGGCGGGAGCATCAACACCGGGGAGCTGTTTTTT; CDR3 protein: CASGPGGSINTGELFF
clone size: many; V gene: TRBV12-3/TRBV12-4; D gene: TRBD1; CDR3 length: 13; J gene: TRBJ1-2; CDR3 DNA: TGTGCCAGCAGGGAACAGGGGGACTATGGCTACACCTTC; CDR3 protein: CASREQGDYGYTF
clone size: many; V gene: TRBV6-5; D gene: TRBD1; CDR3 length: 16; J gene: TRBJ1-2; CDR3 DNA: TGTGCCAGCAGTCTCGACGACCAGGGGGATAGCTATGGCTACACCTTC; CDR3 protein: CASSLDDQGDSYGYTF
clone size: many; V gene: TRBV3-1; D gene: .; CDR3 length: 12; J gene: TRBJ1-1; CDR3 DNA: TGTGCCAGCAGCCAGACGAACACTGAAGCTTTCTTT; CDR3 protein: CASSQTNTEAFF
clone size: many; V gene: TRBV7-2; D gene: .; CDR3 length: 15; J gene: TRBJ1-1; CDR3 DNA: TGTGCCAGCAGCTTAACCCCTCAGATGGACACTGAAGCTTTCTTT; CDR3 protein: CASSLTPQMDTEAFF
clone size: many; V gene: TRBV28; D gene: TRBD1; CDR3 length: 16; J gene: TRBJ1-1; CDR3 DNA: TGTGCCAGCAGTTTAGGTCCAGGGACAGGGGGCACTGAAGCTTTCTTT; CDR3 protein: CASSLGPGTGGTEAFF
clone size: many; V gene: TRBV7-2; D gene: TRBD2; CDR3 length: 22; J gene: TRBJ2-3; CDR3 DNA: TGTGCCAGCAGCTTACTCCTTTCAACTAGCGGGAGGGCAGGCAACTACACAGATACGCAGTATTTT; CDR3 protein: CASSLLLSTSGRAGNYTDTQYF
clone size: .; V gene: TRBV12-3/TRBV12-4; D gene: .; CDR3 length: 15; J gene: TRBJ2-7; CDR3 DNA: TGTGCCAGCACTCCAGGCAGGGGAGGATTCTACGAGCAGTACTTC; CDR3 protein: CASTPGRGGFYEQYF
clone size: many; V gene: TRBV6-1; D gene: TRBD2; CDR3 length: 15; J gene: TRBJ2-1; CDR3 DNA: TGTGCCAGCAGGTTGACTAGCGGGGGGTACAATGAGCAGTTCTTC; CDR3 protein: CASRLTSGGYNEQFF
clone size: many; V gene: TRBV28; D gene: .; CDR3 length: 13; J gene: TRBJ2-7; CDR3 DNA: TGTGCCAGCAGGAGACAGGGAGGATACGAGCAGTACTTC; CDR3 protein: CASRRQGGYEQYF
clone size: few; V gene: TRBV7-3; D gene: .; CDR3 length: 15; J gene: TRBJ1-4; CDR3 DNA: TGTGCCAGCAGTTCGCAGGGCAACGGGCATGAAAAACTGTTTTTT; CDR3 protein: CASSSQGNGHEKLFF
clone size: few; V gene: TRBV4-1; D gene: .; CDR3 length: 11; J gene: TRBJ2-7; CDR3 DNA: TGCGCCAGCAGCCAAGATAGCAAGCAGTACTTC; CDR3 protein: CASSQDSKQYF
clone size: many; V gene: TRBV20-1; D gene: TRBD1; CDR3 length: 17; J gene: TRBJ1-1; CDR3 DNA: TGCAGTGCTAGAGATGGGACAGGGGGATGGAGGAACACTGAAGCTTTCTTT; CDR3 protein: CSARDGTGGWRNTEAFF
clone size: many; V gene: TRBV5-1; D gene: .; CDR3 length: 13; J gene: TRBJ2-7; CDR3 DNA: TGCGCCAGCAGCCCAAGACAGTCCTACGAGCAGTACTTC; CDR3 protein: CASSPRQSYEQYF
clone size: .; V gene: TRBV5-1; D gene: TRBD2; CDR3 length: 16; J gene: TRBJ2-3; CDR3 DNA: TGCGCCAGCAGCTCGGGGGACTACACCCACACAGATACGCAGTATTTT; CDR3 protein: CASSSGDYTHTDTQYF
clone size: many; V gene: TRBV5-1; D gene: TRBD1; CDR3 length: 15; J gene: TRBJ1-1; CDR3 DNA: TGCGCCAGCAGGCAGAGGGGGCTTCTGAACACTGAAGCTTTCTTT; CDR3 protein: CASRQRGLLNTEAFF
clone size: .; V gene: TRBV20-1; D gene: .; CDR3 length: 11; J gene: TRBJ2-2; CDR3 DNA: TGCAGCGGGGTAAACACCGGGGAGCTGTTTTTT; CDR3 protein: CSGVNTGELFF
clone size: .; V gene: TRBV20-1; D gene: TRBD1; CDR3 length: 14; J gene: TRBJ2-7; CDR3 DNA: TGCAGTGCTAGACAAAGGGACAGGGAGTACGAGCAGTACTTC; CDR3 protein: CSARQRDREYEQYF
clone size: many; V gene: TRBV28; D gene: .; CDR3 length: 15; J gene: TRBJ1-5; CDR3 DNA: TGTGCCAGCAGTTTTACAGGGTATATCGGTCAGCCCCAGCATTTT; CDR3 protein: CASSFTGYIGQPQHF
clone size: .; V gene: TRBV20-1; D gene: TRBD2; CDR3 length: 15; J gene: TRBJ2-3; CDR3 DNA: TGCAGTGCTACCGGGACTAGCGGGAGATCCTTTACGCAGTATTTT; CDR3 protein: CSATGTSGRSFTQYF
clone size: few; V gene: TRBV18; D gene: .; CDR3 length: 18; J gene: TRBJ2-1; CDR3 DNA: TGTGCCAGCTCATCATTCAACCGGGACGACAGCTCCTACAATGAGCAGTTCTTC; CDR3 protein: CASSSFNRDDSSYNEQFF
clone size: .; V gene: TRBV5-6; D gene: .; CDR3 length: 17; J gene: TRBJ2-4; CDR3 DNA: TGTGCCAGCAGCTTGAATTCCCCGGGGCTAGCCAAAAACATTCAGTACTTC; CDR3 protein: CASSLNSPGLAKNIQYF
clone size: .; V gene: TRBV24-1; D gene: .; CDR3 length: 14; J gene: TRBJ2-1; CDR3 DNA: TGTGCCACCAGCAGGGCGAGCTCCTACAATGAGCAGTTCTTC; CDR3 protein: CATSRASSYNEQFF
clone size: many; V gene: TRBV6-1; D gene: .; CDR3 length: 18; J gene: TRBJ2-7; CDR3 DNA: TGTGCCAGCAGTCGTCGTGTGGGCCGGGACTCGGGTGTCTACGAGCAGTACTTC; CDR3 protein: CASSRRVGRDSGVYEQYF
clone size: few; V gene: TRBV20-1; D gene: TRBD2; CDR3 length: 16; J gene: TRBJ2-7; CDR3 DNA: TGCAGTGCTAGATGGACTAGCGGGGGTCGGCAATACGAGCAGTACTTC; CDR3 protein: CSARWTSGGRQYEQYF
clone size: .; V gene: TRBV3-1; D gene: TRBD2; CDR3 length: 16; J gene: TRBJ2-3; CDR3 DNA: TGTGCCAGCAGCCACCCGGGACTAGCGGGACCAGATACGCAGTATTTT; CDR3 protein: CASSHPGLAGPDTQYF
clone size: many; V gene: TRBV30; D gene: TRBD2; CDR3 length: 14; J gene: TRBJ2-1; CDR3 DNA: TGTGCCTGGAGTGTCACTAGCGGGGGCAATGAGCAGTTCTTC; CDR3 protein: CAWSVTSGGNEQFF
clone size: .; V gene: TRBV7-2; D gene: TRBD1; CDR3 length: 16; J gene: TRBJ2-2; CDR3 DNA: TGTGCCAGCAGCTCCAGCGGACAGGGGGCCGTCGGGGAGCTGTTTTTT; CDR3 protein: CASSSSGQGAVGELFF
clone size: .; V gene: TRBV28; D gene: .; CDR3 length: 12; J gene: TRBJ2-3; CDR3 DNA: TGTGCCAGCACAGGGAGCACAGATACGCAGTATTTT; CDR3 protein: CASTGSTDTQYF
clone size: few; V gene: TRBV5-1; D gene: TRBD2; CDR3 length: 17; J gene: TRBJ2-1; CDR3 DNA: TGCGCCAGCAGCTTGGGGGCTAGCGGGAGTGCCTACAATGAGCAGTTCTTC; CDR3 protein: CASSLGASGSAYNEQFF
clone size: few; V gene: TRBV25-1; D gene: TRBD1; CDR3 length: 13; J gene: TRBJ1-5; CDR3 DNA: TGTGCCAGCAGCGGGACAGGGTTTCAGCCCCAGCATTTT; CDR3 protein: CASSGTGFQPQHF
clone size: many; V gene: TRBV7-2; D gene: .; CDR3 length: 13; J gene: TRBJ1-5; CDR3 DNA: TGTGCCAGCAGCCCTTTCGGATCTCAGCCCCAGCATTTT; CDR3 protein: CASSPFGSQPQHF
clone size: .; V gene: TRBV10-3; D gene: TRBD2; CDR3 length: 20; J gene: TRBJ2-3; CDR3 DNA: TGTGCCATCAGTGAGTCGATGACTAGCGGGACGCCGACTAGCACAGATACGCAGTATTTT; CDR3 protein: CAISESMTSGTPTSTDTQYF
clone size: many; V gene: TRBV5-1; D gene: .; CDR3 length: 12; J gene: TRBJ2-5; CDR3 DNA: TGTGCCAGCAGCTTGGACCAAGAGACCCAGTACTTC; CDR3 protein: CASSLDQETQYF
clone size: .; V gene: TRBV4-2; D gene: .; CDR3 length: 15; J gene: TRBJ2-7; CDR3 DNA: TGTGCCAGCAGCCAAGATTGGGGGGCGCGGGACGAGCAGTACTTC; CDR3 protein: CASSQDWGARDEQYF